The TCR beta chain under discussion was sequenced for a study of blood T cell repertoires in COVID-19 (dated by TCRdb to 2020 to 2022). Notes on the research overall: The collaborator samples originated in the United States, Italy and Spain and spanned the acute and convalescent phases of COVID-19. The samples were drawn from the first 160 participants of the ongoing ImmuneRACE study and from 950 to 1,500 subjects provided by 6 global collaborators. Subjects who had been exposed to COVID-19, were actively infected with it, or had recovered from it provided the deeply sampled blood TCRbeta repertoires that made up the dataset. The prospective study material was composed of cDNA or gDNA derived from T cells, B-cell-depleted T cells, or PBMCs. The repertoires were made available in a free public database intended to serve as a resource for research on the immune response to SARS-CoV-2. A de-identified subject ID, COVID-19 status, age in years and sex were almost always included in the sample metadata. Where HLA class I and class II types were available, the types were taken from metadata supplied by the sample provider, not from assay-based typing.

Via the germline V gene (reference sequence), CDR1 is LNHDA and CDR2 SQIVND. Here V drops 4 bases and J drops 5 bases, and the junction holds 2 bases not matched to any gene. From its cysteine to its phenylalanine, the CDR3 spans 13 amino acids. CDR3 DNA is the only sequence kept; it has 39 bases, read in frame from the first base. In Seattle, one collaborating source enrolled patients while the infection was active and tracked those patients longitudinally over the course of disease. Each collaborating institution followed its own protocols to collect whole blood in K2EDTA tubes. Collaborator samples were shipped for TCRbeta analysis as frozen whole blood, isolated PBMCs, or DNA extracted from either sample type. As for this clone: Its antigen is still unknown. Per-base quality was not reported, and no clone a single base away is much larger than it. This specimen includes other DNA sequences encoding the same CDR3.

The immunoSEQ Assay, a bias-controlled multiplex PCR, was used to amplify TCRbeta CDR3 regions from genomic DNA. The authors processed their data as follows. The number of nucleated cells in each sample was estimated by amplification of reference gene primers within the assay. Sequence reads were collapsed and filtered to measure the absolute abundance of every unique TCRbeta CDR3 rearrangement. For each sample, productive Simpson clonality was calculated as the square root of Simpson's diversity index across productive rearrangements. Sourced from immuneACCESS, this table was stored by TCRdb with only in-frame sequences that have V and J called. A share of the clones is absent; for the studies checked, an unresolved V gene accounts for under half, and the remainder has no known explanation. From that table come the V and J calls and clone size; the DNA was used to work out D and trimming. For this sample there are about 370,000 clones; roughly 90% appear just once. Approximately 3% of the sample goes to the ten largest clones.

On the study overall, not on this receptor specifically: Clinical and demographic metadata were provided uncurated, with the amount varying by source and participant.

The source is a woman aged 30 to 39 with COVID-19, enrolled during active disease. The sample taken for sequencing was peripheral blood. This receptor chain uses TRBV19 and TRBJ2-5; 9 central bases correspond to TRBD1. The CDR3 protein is CASSNRGRETQYF. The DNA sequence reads TGTGCCAGTAGTAACAGGGGGCGTGAGACCCAGTACTTC. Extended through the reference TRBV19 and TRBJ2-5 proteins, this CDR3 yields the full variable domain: DGGITQSPKYLFRKEGQNVTLSCEQNLNHDAMYWYRQDPGQGLRLIYYSQIVNDFQKGDIAEGYSVSREKKESFPLTVTSAQKNPTAFYLCASSNRGRETQYFGPGTRLLVL.